The rows below give T cell receptor beta chains drawn from one sample of a study of shared clonotypes between healthy human individuals. The repertoire was sequenced with immunoSEQ multiplex PCR; TCRdb's copy has only in-frame clones and lacks some. The table includes 1.6 million or so clones, roughly 95% detected once. Sequenced sample: naive CD4+ T cells sorted from blood. All receptors come from a man aged 25 to 45 in good health. CDR3s include the opening cysteine and the closing phenylalanine or tryptophan. A D gene is named only where the DNA matches it firmly.

.	TRBV29-1	TRBJ2-7	CSVATGSYEQYF
.	TRBV29-1	TRBJ1-1	CSVVAETPEAFF
.	TRBV9	TRBJ2-7	CASSVVGLTSEQYF
.	TRBV19	TRBJ1-5	CASSKGGQPQHF
TRBD1	TRBV28	TRBJ1-5	CASRGQGSNQPQHF
.	TRBV19	TRBJ1-4	CASSIYPGALFF
.	TRBV4-1	TRBJ1-2	CASSQVQGNYGYTF
.	TRBV19	TRBJ2-3	CASSARGGGTDTQYF
.	TRBV23-1	TRBJ1-1	CASSHTPWTWTEAFF
TRBD1	TRBV7-2	TRBJ1-1	CASKGTGLNTEAFF
TRBD2	TRBV18	TRBJ2-1	CASSPDFRRGRLSYNEQFF
.	TRBV29-1	TRBJ2-7	CSVDRGGGLSEQYF
.	TRBV28	TRBJ2-7	CASSYRSEQYF
TRBD2	TRBV11-2	TRBJ2-1	CASSLTAGAYNEQFF
.	TRBV28	TRBJ1-5	CASRPNYQAQPQHF
.	TRBV5-6	TRBJ2-7	CASSFALTRQGEQYF
.	TRBV5-5	TRBJ1-2	CASSFSLTPNYGYTF
.	TRBV28	TRBJ2-5	CASSPPGQEETQYF
.	TRBV6-5	TRBJ1-1	CASSTNAPPAFF
TRBD1	TRBV4-1	TRBJ1-2	CASSQVLGDSNYGYTF
TRBD2	TRBV7-8	TRBJ2-7	CASSLISREGRYEQYF
TRBD1	TRBV5-1	TRBJ1-2	CASSARTGSVYGYTF
.	TRBV21-1	TRBJ2-5	CASKGTSGIRGETQYF
.	TRBV11-3	TRBJ2-1	CASSLGGGYNEQFF
.	TRBV11-2	TRBJ2-2	CASSPWTSGTGELFF
TRBD1	TRBV5-6	TRBJ2-7	CASSSPGQVSYEQYF
.	TRBV28	TRBJ2-4	CASRDYAGTAKNIQYF
.	TRBV18	TRBJ2-7	CASSPIRGSSYEQYF
TRBD1	TRBV15	TRBJ2-3	CATSSTGVRADTQYF
TRBD1	TRBV7-9	TRBJ1-4	CASSRRTGGTNEKLFF
.	TRBV7-8	TRBJ1-2	CASSFGTYGYTF
TRBD2	TRBV2	TRBJ2-7	CASSVSVSAGGPTGEQYF
TRBD2	TRBV29-1	TRBJ2-7	CSVVGAGADEQYF
.	TRBV4-3	TRBJ2-7	CASSRRNGPYEQYF
.	TRBV9	TRBJ1-3	CASSVGGQRSGNTIYF
.	TRBV18	TRBJ2-5	CASSHSAGQETQYF
.	TRBV4-1	TRBJ2-7	CASSLRDEQYF
.	TRBV2	TRBJ2-2	CASSITGGAGELFF
TRBD2	TRBV2	TRBJ2-7	CASSESSGRIHEQYF
.	TRBV19	TRBJ1-2	CASSMDWLVYGYTF
.	TRBV6-1	TRBJ1-5	CASTLWGGNQPQHF